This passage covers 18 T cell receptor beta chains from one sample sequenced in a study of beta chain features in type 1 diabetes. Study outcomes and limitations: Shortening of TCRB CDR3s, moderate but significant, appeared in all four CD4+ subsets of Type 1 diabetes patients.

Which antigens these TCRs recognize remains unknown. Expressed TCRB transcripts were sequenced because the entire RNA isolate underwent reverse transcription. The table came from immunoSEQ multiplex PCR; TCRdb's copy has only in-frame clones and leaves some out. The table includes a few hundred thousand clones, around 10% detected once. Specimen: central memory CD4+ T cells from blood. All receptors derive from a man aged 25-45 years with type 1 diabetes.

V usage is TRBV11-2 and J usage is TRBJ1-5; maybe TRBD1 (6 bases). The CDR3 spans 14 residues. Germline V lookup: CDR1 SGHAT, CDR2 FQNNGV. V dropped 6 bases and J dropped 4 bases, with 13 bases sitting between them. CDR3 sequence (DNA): TGTGCCAGCAGTAGGTTCCAGGGGAATCAGCCCCAGCATTTT. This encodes CASSRFQGNQPQHF.

DNA for the CDR3: TGTGCCAGTAGTATCCAGACATCATATGGCTACACCTTC. It codes for CASSIQTSYGYTF. The V and J genes are TRBV19 and TRBJ1-2; D ambiguous. The V end lost 3 bases, the J end lost 5 bases, and 10 bases lay between the germline ends. CDR1 and CDR2 (germline): LNHDA, SQIVND (reference sequence). The CDR3 totals 13 residues.

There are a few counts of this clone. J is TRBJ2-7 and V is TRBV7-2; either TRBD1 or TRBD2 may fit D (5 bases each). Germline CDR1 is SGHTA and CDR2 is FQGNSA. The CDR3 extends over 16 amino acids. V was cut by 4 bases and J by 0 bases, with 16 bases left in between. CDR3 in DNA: TGTGCCAGCAGCTCGCCTCCGGGACGGATCTCCTACGAGCAGTACTTC. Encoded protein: CASSSPPGRISYEQYF.

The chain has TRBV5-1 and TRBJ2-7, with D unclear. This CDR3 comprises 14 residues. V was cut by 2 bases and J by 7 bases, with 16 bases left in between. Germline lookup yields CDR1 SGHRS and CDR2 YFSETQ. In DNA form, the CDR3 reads TGCGCCAGCAGCTTTGGCGGAGACGTTTTTGAGCAGTACTTC. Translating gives CASSFGGDVFEQYF.

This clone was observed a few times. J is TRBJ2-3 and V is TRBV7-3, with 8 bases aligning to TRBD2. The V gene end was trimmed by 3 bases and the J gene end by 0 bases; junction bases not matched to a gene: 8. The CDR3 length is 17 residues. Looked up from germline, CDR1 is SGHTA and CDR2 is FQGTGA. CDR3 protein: CASSFSGSMYSTDTQYF. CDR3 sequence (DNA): TGTGCCAGCAGCTTCAGCGGGAGTATGTATAGCACAGATACGCAGTATTTT.

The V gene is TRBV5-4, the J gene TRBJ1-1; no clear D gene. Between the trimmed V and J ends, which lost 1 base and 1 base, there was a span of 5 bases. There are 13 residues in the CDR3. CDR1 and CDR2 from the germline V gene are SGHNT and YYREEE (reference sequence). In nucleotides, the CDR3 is TGTGCCAGCAGCTTGCAGGAGAACACTGAAGCTTTCTTT. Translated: CASSLQENTEAFF.

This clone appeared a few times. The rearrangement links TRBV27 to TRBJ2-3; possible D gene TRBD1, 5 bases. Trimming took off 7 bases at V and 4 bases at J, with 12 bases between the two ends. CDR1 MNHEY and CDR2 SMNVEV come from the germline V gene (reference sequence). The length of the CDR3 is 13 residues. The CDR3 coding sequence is TGTGCCAGCACTCCCTTAGGGGCAGATACGCAGTATTTT. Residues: CASTPLGADTQYF.

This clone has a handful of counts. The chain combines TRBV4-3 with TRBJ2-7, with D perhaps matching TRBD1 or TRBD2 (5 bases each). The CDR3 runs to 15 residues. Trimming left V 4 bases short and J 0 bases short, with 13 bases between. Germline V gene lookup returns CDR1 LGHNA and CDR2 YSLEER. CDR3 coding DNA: TGCGCCAGCAGCCGTACCGGGACGGCCTCCTACGAGCAGTACTTC. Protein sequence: CASSRTGTASYEQYF.

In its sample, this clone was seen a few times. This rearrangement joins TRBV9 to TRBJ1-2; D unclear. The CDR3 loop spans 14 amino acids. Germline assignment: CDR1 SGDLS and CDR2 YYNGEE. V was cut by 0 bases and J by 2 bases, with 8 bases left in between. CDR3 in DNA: TGTGCCAGCAGCGTAGATGGAGGGAACTATGGCTACACCTTC. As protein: CASSVDGGNYGYTF.

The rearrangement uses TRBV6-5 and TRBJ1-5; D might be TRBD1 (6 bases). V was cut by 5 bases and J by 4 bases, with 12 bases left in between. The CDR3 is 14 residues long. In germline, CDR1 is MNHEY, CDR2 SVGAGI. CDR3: CASSEQGENQPQHF. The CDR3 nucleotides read TGTGCCAGCAGTGAACAGGGTGAGAATCAGCCCCAGCATTTT.

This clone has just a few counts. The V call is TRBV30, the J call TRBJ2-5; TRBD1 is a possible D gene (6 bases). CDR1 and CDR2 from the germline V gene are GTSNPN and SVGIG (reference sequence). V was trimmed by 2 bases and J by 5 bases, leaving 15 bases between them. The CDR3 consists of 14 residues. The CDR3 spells CAWSLTGWSETQYF. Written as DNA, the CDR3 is TGTGCCTGGAGTCTAACAGGGTGGAGCGAGACCCAGTACTTC.

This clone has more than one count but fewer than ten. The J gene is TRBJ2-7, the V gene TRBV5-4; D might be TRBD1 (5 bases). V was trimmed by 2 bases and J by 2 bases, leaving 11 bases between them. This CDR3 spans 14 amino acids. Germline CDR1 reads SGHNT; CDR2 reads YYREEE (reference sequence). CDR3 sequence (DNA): TGTGCCAGCAGCTTTGATCAGGGTCCCTACGAGCAGTACTTC. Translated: CASSFDQGPYEQYF.

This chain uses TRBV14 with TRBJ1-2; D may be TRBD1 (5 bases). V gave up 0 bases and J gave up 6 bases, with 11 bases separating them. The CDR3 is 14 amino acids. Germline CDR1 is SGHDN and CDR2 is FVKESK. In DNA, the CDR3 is TGTGCCAGCAGCCAAGATTGGCAGGGTGATGGCTACACCTTC. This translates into CASSQDWQGDGYTF.

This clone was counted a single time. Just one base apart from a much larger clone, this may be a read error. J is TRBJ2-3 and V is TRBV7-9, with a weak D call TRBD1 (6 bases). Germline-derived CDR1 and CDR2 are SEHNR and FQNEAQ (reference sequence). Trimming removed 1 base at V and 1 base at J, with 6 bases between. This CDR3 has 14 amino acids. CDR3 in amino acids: CASSLGQGTDTQYF. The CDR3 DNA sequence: TGTGCCAGCAGCTTAGGACAGGGCACAGATACGCAGTATTTT.

The CDR3 loop reads CASSLYTDTQYF. Here the CDR3 DNA reads TGCGCCAGCAGCTTGTACACAGATACGCAGTATTTT. The V and J genes are TRBV5-1 and TRBJ2-3; no definite D call. CDR3 size: 12 residues. Trimming shortened V by 1 base and J by 2 bases, and 2 bases separated the two germline ends. CDR1 is SGHRS, CDR2 YFSETQ, per germline.

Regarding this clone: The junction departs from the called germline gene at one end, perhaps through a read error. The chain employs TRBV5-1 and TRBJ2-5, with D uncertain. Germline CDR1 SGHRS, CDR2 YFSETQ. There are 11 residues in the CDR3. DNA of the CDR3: TGCGCCAGCAGCTACCACGAGACCCAGTACTTC. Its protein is CASSYHETQYF.

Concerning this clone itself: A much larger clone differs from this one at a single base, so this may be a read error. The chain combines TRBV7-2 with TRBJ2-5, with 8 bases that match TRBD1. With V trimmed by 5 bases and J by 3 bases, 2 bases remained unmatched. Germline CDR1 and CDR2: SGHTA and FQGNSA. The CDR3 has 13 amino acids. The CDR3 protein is CASSQTGEETQYF. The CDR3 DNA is TGTGCCAGCAGCCAGACAGGGGAAGAGACCCAGTACTTC.

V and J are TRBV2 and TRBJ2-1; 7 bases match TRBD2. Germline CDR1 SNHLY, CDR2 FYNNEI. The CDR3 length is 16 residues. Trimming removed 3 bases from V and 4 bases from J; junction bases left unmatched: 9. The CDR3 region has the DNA TGTGCCAGCAGTGACCGAGGGCGGGAGAGGTACAATGAGCAGTTCTTC. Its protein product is CASSDRGRERYNEQFF.